What follows is one TCR beta chain and its context. V was shortened by 0 bases and J by 5 bases, with 16 bases between the two germline ends. CDR3 length: 16 amino acids. Germline V CDR1 and CDR2: LGHNA, YNFKEQ. Here immunoSEQ multiplex PCR was the method, and the copy in TCRdb shows in-frame clones only, minus some. The sample records approximately 44,000 clones, 75% to 95% being singletons. This entry is derived from a study of T cell changes during pregnancy in multiple sclerosis. The V and J genes are TRBV4-2 and TRBJ1-2; TRBD1 is a possible D gene (5 bases). This clonotype was obtained from a female donor in good health, enrolled as a control in a pregnancy study. This specimen was CD4+ T cells from peripheral blood mononuclear cells, taken in the second trimester of pregnancy. The CDR3 sequence is CASSQDDDSGLYGYTF. The DNA of the CDR3 is TGTGCCAGCAGCCAAGATGACGACAGCGGGCTGTATGGCTACACCTTC.